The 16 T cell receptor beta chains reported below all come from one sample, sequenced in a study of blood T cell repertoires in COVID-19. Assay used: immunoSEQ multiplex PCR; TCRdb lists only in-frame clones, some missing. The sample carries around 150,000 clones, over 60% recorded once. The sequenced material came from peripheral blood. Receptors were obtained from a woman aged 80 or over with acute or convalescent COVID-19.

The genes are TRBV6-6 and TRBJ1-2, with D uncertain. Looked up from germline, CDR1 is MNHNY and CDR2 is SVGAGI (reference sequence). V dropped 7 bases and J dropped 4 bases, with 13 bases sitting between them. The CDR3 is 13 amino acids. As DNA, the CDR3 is TGTGCCAGCACCGCAGGCGCCAGCTATGGCTACACCTTC. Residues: CASTAGASYGYTF.

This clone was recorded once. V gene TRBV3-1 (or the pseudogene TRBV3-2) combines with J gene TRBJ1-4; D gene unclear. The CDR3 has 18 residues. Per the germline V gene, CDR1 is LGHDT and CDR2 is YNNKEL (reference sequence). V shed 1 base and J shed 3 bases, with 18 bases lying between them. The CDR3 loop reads CASSQGVGVKRANEKLFF. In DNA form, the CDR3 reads TGTGCCAGCAGCCAAGGGGTGGGAGTTAAGCGGGCTAATGAAAAACTGTTTTTT.

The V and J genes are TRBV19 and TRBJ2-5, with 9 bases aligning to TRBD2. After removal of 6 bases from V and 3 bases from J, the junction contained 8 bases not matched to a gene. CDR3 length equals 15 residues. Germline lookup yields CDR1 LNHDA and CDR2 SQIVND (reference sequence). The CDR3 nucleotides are TGTGCCAGTAGACTTAGCGGGAGCGGGGAAGAGACCCAGTACTTC. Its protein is CASRLSGSGEETQYF.

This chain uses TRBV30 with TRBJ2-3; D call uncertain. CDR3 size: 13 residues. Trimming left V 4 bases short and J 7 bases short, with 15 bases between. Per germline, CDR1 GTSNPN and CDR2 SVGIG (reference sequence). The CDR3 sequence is CAWNSLRHYTQYF. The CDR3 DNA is TGTGCCTGGAATTCCCTCCGACACTATACGCAGTATTTT.

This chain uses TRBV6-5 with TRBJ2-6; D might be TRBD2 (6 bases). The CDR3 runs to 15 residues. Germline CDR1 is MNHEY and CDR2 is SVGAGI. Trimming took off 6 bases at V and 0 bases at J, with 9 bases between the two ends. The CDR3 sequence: CASRKTSSGANVLTF. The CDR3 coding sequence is TGTGCCAGCAGAAAGACTAGCTCTGGGGCCAACGTCCTGACTTTC.

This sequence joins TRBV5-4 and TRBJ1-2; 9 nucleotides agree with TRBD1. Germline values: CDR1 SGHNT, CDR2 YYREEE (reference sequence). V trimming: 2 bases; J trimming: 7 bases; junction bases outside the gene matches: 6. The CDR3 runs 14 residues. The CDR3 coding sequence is TGTGCCAGCAGCTTAGGACAGGGGAAAAGTGGCTACACCTTC. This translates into CASSLGQGKSGYTF.

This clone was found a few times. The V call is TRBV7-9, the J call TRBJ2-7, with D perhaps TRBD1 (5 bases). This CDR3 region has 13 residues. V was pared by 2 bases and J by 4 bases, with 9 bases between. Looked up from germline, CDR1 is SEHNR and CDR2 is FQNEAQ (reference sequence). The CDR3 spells CASSLQGWYEQYF. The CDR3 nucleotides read TGTGCCAGCAGCTTACAGGGTTGGTACGAGCAGTACTTC.

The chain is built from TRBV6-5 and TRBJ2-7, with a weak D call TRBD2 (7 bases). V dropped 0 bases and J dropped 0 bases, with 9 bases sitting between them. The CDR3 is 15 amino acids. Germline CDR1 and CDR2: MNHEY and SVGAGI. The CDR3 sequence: CASSYSGGLSYEQYF. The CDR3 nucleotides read TGTGCCAGCAGTTACTCGGGGGGGCTCTCCTACGAGCAGTACTTC.

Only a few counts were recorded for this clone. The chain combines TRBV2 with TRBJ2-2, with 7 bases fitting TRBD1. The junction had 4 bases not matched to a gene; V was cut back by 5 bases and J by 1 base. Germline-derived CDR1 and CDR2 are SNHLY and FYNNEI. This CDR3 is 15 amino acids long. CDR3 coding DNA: TGTGCCAGCAGTCCCGGGACAGTGAACACCGGGGAGCTGTTTTTT. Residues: CASSPGTVNTGELFF.

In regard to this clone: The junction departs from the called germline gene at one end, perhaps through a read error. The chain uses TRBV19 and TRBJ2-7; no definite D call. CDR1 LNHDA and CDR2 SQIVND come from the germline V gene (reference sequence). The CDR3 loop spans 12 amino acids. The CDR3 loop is CASSIAAREQYF. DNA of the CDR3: TGTGCCAGCAGTATAGCCGCGAGAGAGCAGTACTTC. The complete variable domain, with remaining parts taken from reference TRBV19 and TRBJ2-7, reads DGGITQSPKYLFRKEGQNVTLSCEQNLNHDAMYWYRQDPGQGLRLIYYSQIVNDFQKGDIAEGYSVSREKKESFPLTVTSAQKNPTAFYLCASSIAAREQYFGPGTRLTVT.

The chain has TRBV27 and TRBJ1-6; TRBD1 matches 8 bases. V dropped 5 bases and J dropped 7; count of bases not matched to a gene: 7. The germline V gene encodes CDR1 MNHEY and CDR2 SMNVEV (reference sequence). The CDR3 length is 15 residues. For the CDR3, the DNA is TGTGCCAGCAGTCCCCTGACAGGGGCCAATTCACCCCTCCACTTT. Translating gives CASSPLTGANSPLHF.

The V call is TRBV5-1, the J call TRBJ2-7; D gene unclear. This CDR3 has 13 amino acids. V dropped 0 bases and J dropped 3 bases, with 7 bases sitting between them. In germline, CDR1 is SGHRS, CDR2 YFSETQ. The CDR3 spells CASSLETGYEQYF. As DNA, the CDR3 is TGCGCCAGCAGCTTGGAGACTGGCTACGAGCAGTACTTC. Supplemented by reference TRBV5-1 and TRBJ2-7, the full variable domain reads KAGVTQTPRYLIKTRGQQVTLSCSPISGHRSVSWYQQTPGQGLQFLFEYFSETQRNKGNFPGRFSGRQFSNSRSEMNVSTLELGDSALYLCASSLETGYEQYFGPGTRLTVT.

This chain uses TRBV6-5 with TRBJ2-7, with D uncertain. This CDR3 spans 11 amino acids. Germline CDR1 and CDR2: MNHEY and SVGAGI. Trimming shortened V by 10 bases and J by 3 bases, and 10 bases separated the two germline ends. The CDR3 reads CATSAIYEQYF. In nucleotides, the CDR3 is TGTGCCACCTCCGCGATCTACGAGCAGTACTTC.

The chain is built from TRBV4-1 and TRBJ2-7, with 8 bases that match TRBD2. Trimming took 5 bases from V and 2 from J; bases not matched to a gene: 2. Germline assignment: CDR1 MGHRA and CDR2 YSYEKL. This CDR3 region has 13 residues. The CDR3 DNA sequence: TGCGCCAGCAGCGAGACTAGCGCCTACGAGCAGTACTTC. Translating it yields CASSETSAYEQYF.

The CDR3 reads CASSPSGRLQGPWGTEAFF. The CDR3 bases are TGTGCCAGCAGCCCCTCAGGTAGGCTACAGGGTCCTTGGGGCACTGAAGCTTTCTTT. The chain carries TRBV14 and TRBJ1-1; D is perhaps TRBD1 (6 bases). The V end was cut by 4 bases, the J end by 4 bases, with 28 bases between. The CDR3 sequence is 19 residues long. The germline gives CDR1 SGHDN, CDR2 FVKESK.

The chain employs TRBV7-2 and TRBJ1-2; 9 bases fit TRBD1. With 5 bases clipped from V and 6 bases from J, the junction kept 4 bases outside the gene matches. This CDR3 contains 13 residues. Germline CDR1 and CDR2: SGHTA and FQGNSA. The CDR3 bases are TGTGCCAGCAGCCATGGGGACAGGGATGGCTACACCTTC. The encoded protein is CASSHGDRDGYTF.